The 16 T cell receptor beta chains below all came from one sample that was sequenced in a study of vaccination and CD4 T cells after COVID-19 (dated 2022 in TCRdb). The sample's treatment or condition label is to be understood as: roughly 10-day PBMC culture with coronavirus spike peptide pools or control peptides (ViraFEST assay). Their recognized antigens are unknown. The library was obtained by PCR. Sequencing instrument: Illumina iSeq 100. At the Johns Hopkins FTIC core, DNA from the cultured CD4+ T cells underwent TCR sequencing with the Oncomine TCR Beta short-read assay. The public reads were reprocessed in TCRdb via fastp at Q25 and MiXCR, keeping in-frame beta chains. Identical CDR3 proteins give one entry, which carries the most common genes and DNA. Within this sample are thousands of distinct CDR3 sequences, with roughly 60% of them counted one time only. The ten largest make up approximately 35% of the sample.

Sample: CD4+ T cells from blood, cultured in vitro. Receptors originate from a human donor who had recovered from COVID-19.

The chain links TRBV19 to TRBJ1-5; a weak D match, TRBD1 (5 bases). V lost 3 bases and J lost 2, with 20 bases in between. This CDR3 has 18 amino acids. Germline lookup yields CDR1 LNHDA and CDR2 SQIVND (reference sequence). CDR3 DNA sequence: TGTGCCAGTAGTATGTCGGAACAGGCCCACAGAGGCAATCAGCCCCAGCATTTT. It yields the protein CASSMSEQAHRGNQPQHF. The whole variable domain, filled in from reference TRBV19 and TRBJ1-5, reads DGGITQSPKYLFRKEGQNVTLSCEQNLNHDAMYWYRQDPGQGLRLIYYSQIVNDFQKGDIAEGYSVSREKKESFPLTVTSAQKNPTAFYLCASSMSEQAHRGNQPQHFGDGTRLSIL.

The chain couples TRBV20-1 to TRBJ2-7; no definite D call. V was clipped by 4 bases and J by 0 bases, with 22 bases between them. CDR3 length: 17 residues. Germline V gene sequence: CDR1 DFQATT, CDR2 SNEGSKA (reference sequence). In DNA, the CDR3 is TGCAGTGCTACCACGCCCCCCGGGCAGATCCTCTCCTACGAGCAGTACTTC. Translated, it gives CSATTPPGQILSYEQYF.

This chain links TRBV7-2 with TRBJ2-7; the D gene is possibly TRBD1 (6 bases). CDR1 and CDR2 (germline): SGHTA, FQGNSA. The CDR3 covers 11 residues. Trimming took 8 bases from V and 5 from J, leaving 10 bases between them. CDR3 nucleotide sequence: TGTGCCAGCGGTACAGGGAACGAGCAGTACTTC. Its protein is CASGTGNEQYF.

The DNA of the CDR3 is TGTGCCAGCAGCTTAGTTAGGGGAGGGGGGGGGGGTGAGCAGTTCTTC. Its protein is CASSLVRGGGGGEQFF. The rearrangement uses TRBV11-3 and TRBJ2-1; TRBD2 is a possible D gene (7 bases). Looked up from germline, CDR1 is SGHNT and CDR2 is YENEEA. The CDR3 covers 16 residues. Trimming left V 1 base short and J 9 bases short, with 19 bases between.

The chain combines TRBV6-1 with TRBJ2-3, with D perhaps TRBD2 (6 bases). CDR3 size: 14 residues. The germline gives CDR1 MNHNS, CDR2 SASEGT. V lost 4 bases and J lost 0, with 8 bases in between. In DNA, the CDR3 is TGTGCCAGCAGTGGACTAGTGAGCACAGATACGCAGTATTTT. Translating gives CASSGLVSTDTQYF.

By frequency in the sample, this clonotype is medium-sized (0.01 to 0.1%). The chain uses TRBV7-2 and TRBJ2-1; D ambiguous. Trimming took 3 bases from V and 6 from J, leaving 9 bases between them. The germline V gene has CDR1 SGHTA and CDR2 FQGNSA. This CDR3 contains 13 residues. Here the CDR3 DNA reads TGTGCCAGCAGCTTCTACTTATCCAATGAGCAGTTCTTC. Protein product: CASSFYLSNEQFF.

J is TRBJ2-2 and V is TRBV10-3; 11 nucleotides match TRBD1. Per the germline V gene, CDR1 is ENHRY and CDR2 is SYGVKD. The junction had 12 bases not matched to a gene; V was cut back by 6 bases and J by 3 bases. The CDR3 spans 18 residues. This CDR3 is CAIRRTGTGGLYTGELFF. The CDR3 DNA reads TGTGCCATCAGGAGAACCGGGACAGGGGGGTTGTACACCGGGGAGCTGTTTTTT.

The V call is TRBV6-1, the J call TRBJ2-3; 9 bases are shared with TRBD2. Trimming cost V 3 bases and J 2 bases; bases outside gene matches: 3. The CDR3 totals 15 residues. Germline V lookup: CDR1 MNHNS, CDR2 SASEGT. CDR3 sequence: CASSDSGGLTDTQYF. DNA of the CDR3: TGTGCCAGCAGTGATAGCGGGGGACTCACAGATACGCAGTATTTT.

The genes are TRBV2 and TRBJ2-3; D gene ambiguous. CDR3 length: 13 residues. V was trimmed by 4 bases and J by 1 base, leaving 6 bases between them. From germline, CDR1 is SNHLY and CDR2 FYNNEI. CDR3 coding DNA: TGTGCCAGCAGTGGCCGGGGCACAGATACGCAGTATTTT. Translating it yields CASSGRGTDTQYF.

The J gene is TRBJ1-2, the V gene TRBV12-3 or TRBV12-4; no clear D gene. V lost 3 bases and J 5 bases, leaving 7 bases between the germline ends. The CDR3 sequence is 12 residues long. CDR3 in DNA: TGTGCCAGCAGTTTCCGGTCATATGGCTACACCTTC. This encodes CASSFRSYGYTF.

The chain uses TRBV6-2 or TRBV6-3 and TRBJ2-2; TRBD2 aligns across 10 bases. This CDR3 comprises 14 residues. Per the germline V gene, CDR1 is MNHEY and CDR2 is SVGEGT. V shed 5 bases, J shed 5 bases, and the junction held 2 bases outside the gene matches. The CDR3 here is CASSKREGTGELFF. CDR3 coding DNA: TGTGCCAGCAGTAAGCGGGAGGGTACCGGGGAGCTGTTTTTT.

This chain joins TRBV10-1 and TRBJ2-1; the match to TRBD1 covers 8 bases. V lost 5 bases and J lost 4; bases outside the gene matches: 7. The CDR3 has 15 amino acids. CDR1 is WNHNN and CDR2 is SYGVQD in the germline V gene (reference sequence). CDR3 bases: TGCGCCAGCAGTCGGACAGGGAGTGTTTACAATGAGCAGTTCTTC. Translation: CASSRTGSVYNEQFF.

V and J are TRBV7-2 and TRBJ1-4, with TRBD1 matching 7 bases. V lost 5 bases, J lost 6 bases, and 0 bases stayed unmatched. The CDR3 is 12 residues long. Germline loops: CDR1 SGHTA, CDR2 FQGNSA. The CDR3 loop reads CASSDRDEKLFF. The CDR3 coding sequence is TGTGCCAGCAGCGACAGGGATGAAAAACTGTTTTTT.

The chain couples TRBV11-1 to TRBJ2-7; TRBD1 aligns across 9 bases. The CDR3 has 16 residues. Germline trimming cut 5 bases from V and 5 bases from J; bases unmatched to any gene: 13. Per the germline V gene, CDR1 is SGHAT and CDR2 is FQDESV (reference sequence). CDR3 nucleotides: TGTGCCAGCAGCATGAGCTCCGGGACAGGGATACACGAGCAGTACTTC. Its translation is CASSMSSGTGIHEQYF.

The table lists this clonotype with a few counts. The chain links TRBV20-1 to TRBJ1-5, with 9 bases matching TRBD1. Germline trimming cut 6 bases from V and 6 bases from J; bases unmatched to any gene: 9. Germline V gives CDR1 DFQATT, CDR2 SNEGSKA (reference sequence). The CDR3 is made up of 14 amino acids. CDR3 in amino acids: CSAPPGTGSQPQHF. The CDR3 coding sequence is TGCAGTGCACCCCCCGGGACAGGGAGTCAGCCCCAGCATTTT.

The chain links TRBV5-1 to TRBJ2-3, with 10 nucleotides matching TRBD2. V dropped 4 bases and J dropped 0; count of bases not matched to a gene: 5. From germline, CDR1 is SGHRS and CDR2 YFSETQ. The CDR3 loop spans 16 amino acids. The CDR3 protein is CASSLGLAASTDTQYF. CDR3 DNA: TGCGCCAGCAGCCTAGGACTAGCGGCTAGCACAGATACGCAGTATTTT.